This T cell receptor (beta chain) was recorded in a study of blood T cell repertoires in COVID-19. The CDR3 runs 16 residues. J gave up 0 bases and V 5 bases, and 8 bases lay outside the gene matches. Germline assignment: CDR1 SGHAT and CDR2 FQDESV (reference sequence). Sequenced by immunoSEQ multiplex PCR; TCRdb stores in-frame clones only, minus some. The data show tens of thousands of clones, about 90% seen once. The chain carries TRBV11-1 and TRBJ2-3, with 7 bases lining up with TRBD1. What was sequenced was peripheral blood. The TCR originated in a human donor with active COVID-19. The donor label of this sample is uncertain. The DNA of the CDR3 is TGTGCCAGCAGCCCACGGACAGGAATAAGCACAGATACGCAGTATTTT. Translated: CASSPRTGISTDTQYF.